These T cell receptor beta chains were read from a single sample in a study of cytomegalovirus exposure and HLA in healthy donors. The assay was immunoSEQ multiplex PCR, and TCRdb's table has in-frame clones only and misses some. Among 98,000 or so clones, around 76% were seen once, and the ten largest hold 7% to 10%. Sample: PBMCs. These receptors originate from a human donor in good health. Both conserved end residues are part of each CDR3. The order of the fields is J gene, clone size, V gene, CDR3 protein. Rows may omit the clone size; those that give it use once, few, many or a size class.

>TRBJ1-2|once|TRBV27
CASSRTGWLDYGYTF
>TRBJ2-3|-|TRBV5-1
CASSAGGGADTQYF
>TRBJ2-3|-|TRBV6-6
CASSPTSGATDTQYF
>TRBJ1-1|few|TRBV10-2
CASSEGQGAITEAFF
>TRBJ2-7|-|TRBV6-1
CASSDRGTGNYEQYF
>TRBJ2-2|-|TRBV6-5
CASRRTANTGELFF
>TRBJ1-2|-|TRBV29-1
CSVDSPTEFGGYTF
>TRBJ1-1|-|TRBV7-2
CASSYGRGPEGLNTEAFF
>TRBJ2-3|few|TRBV5-1
CASSHSATSGTDTQYF
>TRBJ2-1|-|TRBV7-9
CASSSAENQFF
>TRBJ1-1|-|TRBV29-1
CSVGGQGVLRREGTEAFF